Given below is one T cell receptor (beta chain) in context. This CDR3 comprises 17 residues. The germline gives CDR1 SGDLS, CDR2 YYNGEE. The V gene end was trimmed by 0 bases and the J gene end by 5 bases; junction bases not matched to a gene: 10. This entry comes from a study of blood T cell repertoires in COVID-19. Study at large: The origin of the acute and convalescent COVID-19 samples was the United States, Italy and Spain. Nucleic acid was either cDNA or gDNA, and it came from T cells, B-cell-depleted T cells, or PBMCs.

Sequenced by immunoSEQ multiplex PCR; TCRdb stores in-frame clones only, minus some. The sample contains under 80,000 clones, about 80% of which appear only once. The chain couples TRBV9 to TRBJ2-1; 8 bases match TRBD2. This TCR was recovered from a human donor in a cohort sampled during active COVID-19. The specimen was peripheral blood. For the CDR3, the DNA is TGTGCCAGCAGCGTAGGCGGGGGGAGGCTGGTTGACAATGAGCAGTTCTTC. Protein sequence: CASSVGGGRLVDNEQFF.